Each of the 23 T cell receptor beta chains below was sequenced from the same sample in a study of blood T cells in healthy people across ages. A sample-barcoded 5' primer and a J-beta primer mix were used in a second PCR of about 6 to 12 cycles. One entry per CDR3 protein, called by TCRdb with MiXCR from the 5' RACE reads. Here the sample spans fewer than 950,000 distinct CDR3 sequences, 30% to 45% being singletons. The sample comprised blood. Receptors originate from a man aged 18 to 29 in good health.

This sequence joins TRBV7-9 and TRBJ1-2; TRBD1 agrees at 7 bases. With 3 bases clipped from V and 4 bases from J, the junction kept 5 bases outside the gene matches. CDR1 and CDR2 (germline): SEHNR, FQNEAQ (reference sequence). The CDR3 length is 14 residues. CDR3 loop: CASSLETGSYGYTF. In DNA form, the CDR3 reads TGTGCCAGCAGCTTGGAGACAGGGAGCTATGGCTACACCTTC.

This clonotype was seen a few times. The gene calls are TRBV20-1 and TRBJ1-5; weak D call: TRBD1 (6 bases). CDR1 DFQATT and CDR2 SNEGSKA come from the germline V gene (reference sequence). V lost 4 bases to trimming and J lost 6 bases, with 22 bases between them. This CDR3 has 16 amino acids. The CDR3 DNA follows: TGCAGTGCTACCAGCTTGGCAGGGGCTCTAAGTCAGCCCCAGCATTTT. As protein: CSATSLAGALSQPQHF.

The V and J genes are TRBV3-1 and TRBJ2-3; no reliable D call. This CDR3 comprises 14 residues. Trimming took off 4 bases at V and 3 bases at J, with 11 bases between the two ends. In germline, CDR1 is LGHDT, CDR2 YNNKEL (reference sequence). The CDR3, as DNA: TGTGCCAGCAGCCGCCCTGGGGAAACAGATACGCAGTATTTT. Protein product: CASSRPGETDTQYF.

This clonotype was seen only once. CDR3 region: CASSYTGRNNEQYF. CDR3 sequence (DNA): TGTGCCAGCAGTTATACCGGACGGAACAATGAGCAGTACTTC. The chain employs TRBV6-2 or TRBV6-3 and TRBJ2-5; no reliable D call. This CDR3 has 14 amino acids. Germline-derived CDR1 and CDR2 are MNHEY and SVGEGT. The V and J ends lost 3 bases and 11 bases respectively, with 19 bases between them.

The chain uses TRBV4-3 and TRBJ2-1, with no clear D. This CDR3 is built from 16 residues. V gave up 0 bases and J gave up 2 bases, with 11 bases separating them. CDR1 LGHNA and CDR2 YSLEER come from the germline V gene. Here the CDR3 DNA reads TGCGCCAGCAGCCAAGATTTCAACGGAACCTACAATGAGCAGTTCTTC. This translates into CASSQDFNGTYNEQFF.

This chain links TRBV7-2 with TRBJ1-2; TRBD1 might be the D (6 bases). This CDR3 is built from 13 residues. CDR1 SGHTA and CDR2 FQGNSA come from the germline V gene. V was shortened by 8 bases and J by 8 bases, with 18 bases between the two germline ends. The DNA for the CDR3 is TGTGCCAGCGTCGTAGGGGGGGGGTACGGCTACACCTTC. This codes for CASVVGGGYGYTF.

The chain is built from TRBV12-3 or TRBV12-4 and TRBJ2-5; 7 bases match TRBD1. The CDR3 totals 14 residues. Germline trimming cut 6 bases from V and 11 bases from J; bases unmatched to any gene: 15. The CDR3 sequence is CASSLRQGGDEQYF. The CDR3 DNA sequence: TGTGCCAGCAGCCTCCGACAGGGCGGCGATGAGCAGTACTTC.

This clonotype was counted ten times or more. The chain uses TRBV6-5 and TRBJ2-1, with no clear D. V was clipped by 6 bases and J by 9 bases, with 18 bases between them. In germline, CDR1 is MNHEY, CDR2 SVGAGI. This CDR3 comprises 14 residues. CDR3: CASSPLLPSGEQFF. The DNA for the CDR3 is TGTGCCAGCAGCCCCCTCCTCCCCTCCGGTGAGCAGTTCTTC.

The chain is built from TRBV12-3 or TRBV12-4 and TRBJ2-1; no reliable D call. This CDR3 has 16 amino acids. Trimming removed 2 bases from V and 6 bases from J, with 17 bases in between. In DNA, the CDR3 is TGTGCCAGCAGTTTAAGTGCGGCAGAGTACTTCAATGAGCAGTTCTTC. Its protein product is CASSLSAAEYFNEQFF.

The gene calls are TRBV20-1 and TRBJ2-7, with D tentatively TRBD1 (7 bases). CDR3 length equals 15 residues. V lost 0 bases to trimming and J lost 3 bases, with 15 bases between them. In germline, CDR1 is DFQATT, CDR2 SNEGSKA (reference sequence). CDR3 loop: CSARDSRDSSYEQYF. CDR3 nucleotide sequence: TGCAGTGCTAGAGATTCGCGGGACAGTAGCTACGAGCAGTACTTC.

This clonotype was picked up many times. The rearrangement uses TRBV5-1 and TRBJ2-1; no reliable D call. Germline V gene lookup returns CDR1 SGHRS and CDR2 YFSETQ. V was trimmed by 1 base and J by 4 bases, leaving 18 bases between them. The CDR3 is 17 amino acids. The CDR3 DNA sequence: TGCGCCAGCAGCTTGAGTTTTATGGCTAGTTCGTACAATGAGCAGTTCTTC. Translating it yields CASSLSFMASSYNEQFF.

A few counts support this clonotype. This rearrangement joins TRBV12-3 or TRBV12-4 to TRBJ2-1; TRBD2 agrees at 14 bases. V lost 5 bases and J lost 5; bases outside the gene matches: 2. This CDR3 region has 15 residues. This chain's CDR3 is CASSVTSGGDNEQFF. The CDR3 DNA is TGTGCCAGCAGTGTGACTAGCGGGGGGGACAATGAGCAGTTCTTC.

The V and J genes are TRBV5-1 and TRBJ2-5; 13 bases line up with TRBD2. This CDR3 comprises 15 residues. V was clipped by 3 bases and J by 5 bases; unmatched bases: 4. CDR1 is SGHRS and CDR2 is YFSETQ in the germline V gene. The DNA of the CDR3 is TGCGCCAGCAGCTGGACTAGCGGGAGAGAGGAGACCCAGTACTTC. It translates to CASSWTSGREETQYF.

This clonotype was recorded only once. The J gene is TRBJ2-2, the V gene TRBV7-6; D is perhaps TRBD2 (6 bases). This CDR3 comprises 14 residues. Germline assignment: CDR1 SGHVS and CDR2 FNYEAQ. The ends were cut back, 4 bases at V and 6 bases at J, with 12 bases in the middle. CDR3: CASSSAAGSGELFF. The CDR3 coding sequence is TGTGCCAGCAGCTCAGCGGCGGGGTCCGGGGAGCTGTTTTTT.

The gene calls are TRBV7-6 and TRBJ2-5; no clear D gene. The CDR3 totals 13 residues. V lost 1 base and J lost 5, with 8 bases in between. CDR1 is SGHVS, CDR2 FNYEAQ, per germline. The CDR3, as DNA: TGTGCCAGCAGCTTAGTGAATAGTGAGACCCAGTACTTC. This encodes CASSLVNSETQYF.

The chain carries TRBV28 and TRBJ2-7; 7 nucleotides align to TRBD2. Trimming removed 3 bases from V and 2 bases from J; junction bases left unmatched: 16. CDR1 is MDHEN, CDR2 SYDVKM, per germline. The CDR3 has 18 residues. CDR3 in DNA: TGTGCCAGCAGTTTGCCCGGACTAGTGGCCTTACCCACCTACGAGCAGTACTTC. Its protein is CASSLPGLVALPTYEQYF. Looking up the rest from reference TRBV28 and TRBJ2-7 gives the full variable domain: DVKVTQSSRYLVKRTGEKVFLECVQDMDHENMFWYRQDPGLGLRLIYFSYDVKMKEKGDIPEGYSVSREKKERFSLILESASTNQTSMYLCASSLPGLVALPTYEQYFGPGTRLTVT.

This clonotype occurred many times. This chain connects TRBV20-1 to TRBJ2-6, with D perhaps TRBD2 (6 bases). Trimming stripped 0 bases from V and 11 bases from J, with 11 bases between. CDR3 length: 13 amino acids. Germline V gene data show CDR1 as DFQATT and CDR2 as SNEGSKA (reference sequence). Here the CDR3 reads CSARDRGSYVLTF. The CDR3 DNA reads TGCAGTGCTAGAGATCGGGGGTCGTACGTCCTGACTTTC.

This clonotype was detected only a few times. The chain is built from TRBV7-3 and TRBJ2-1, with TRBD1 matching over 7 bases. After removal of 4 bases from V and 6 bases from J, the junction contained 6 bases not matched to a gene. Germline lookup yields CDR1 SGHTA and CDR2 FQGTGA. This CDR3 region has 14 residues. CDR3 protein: CASSWDSLGNEQFF. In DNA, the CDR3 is TGTGCCAGCAGCTGGGACAGTTTGGGCAATGAGCAGTTCTTC.

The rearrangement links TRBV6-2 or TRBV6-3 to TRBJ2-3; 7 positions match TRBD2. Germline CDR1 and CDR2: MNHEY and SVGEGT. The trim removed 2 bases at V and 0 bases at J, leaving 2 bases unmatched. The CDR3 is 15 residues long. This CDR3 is CASSYREGSTDTQYF. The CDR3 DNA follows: TGTGCCAGCAGTTACAGGGAGGGGAGCACAGATACGCAGTATTTT.

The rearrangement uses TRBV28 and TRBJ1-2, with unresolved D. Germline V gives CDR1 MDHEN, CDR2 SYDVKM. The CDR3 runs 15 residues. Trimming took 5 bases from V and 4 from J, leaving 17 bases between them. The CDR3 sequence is CASSPPTRPGYGYTF. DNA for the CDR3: TGTGCCAGCAGTCCCCCGACAAGACCCGGCTATGGCTACACCTTC.

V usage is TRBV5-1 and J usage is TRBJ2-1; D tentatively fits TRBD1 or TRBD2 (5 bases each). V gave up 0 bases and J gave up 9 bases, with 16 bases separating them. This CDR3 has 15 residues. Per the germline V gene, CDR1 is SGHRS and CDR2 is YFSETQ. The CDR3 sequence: CASSLVVSGGGEQFF. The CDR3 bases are TGCGCCAGCAGCTTGGTGGTCTCCGGTGGGGGTGAGCAGTTCTTC.

This CDR3 reads CASSQRTGEYEQYF. In DNA, the CDR3 is TGCGCCAGCAGCCAACGGACAGGAGAGTATGAGCAGTACTTC. The rearrangement joins TRBV4-1 to TRBJ2-5; 7 bases line up with TRBD1. There are 14 residues in the CDR3. The trim removed 2 bases at V and 11 bases at J, leaving 11 bases unmatched. Germline lookup yields CDR1 MGHRA and CDR2 YSYEKL.

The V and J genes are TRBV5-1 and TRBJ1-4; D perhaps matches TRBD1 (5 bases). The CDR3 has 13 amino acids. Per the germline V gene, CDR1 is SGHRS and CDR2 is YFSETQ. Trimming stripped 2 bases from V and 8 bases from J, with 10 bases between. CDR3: CASSFTQGEKLFF. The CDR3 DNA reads TGCGCCAGCAGCTTTACCCAGGGCGAAAAACTGTTTTTT. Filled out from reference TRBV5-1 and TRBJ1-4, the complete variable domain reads KAGVTQTPRYLIKTRGQQVTLSCSPISGHRSVSWYQQTPGQGLQFLFEYFSETQRNKGNFPGRFSGRQFSNSRSEMNVSTLELGDSALYLCASSFTQGEKLFFGSGTQLSVL.